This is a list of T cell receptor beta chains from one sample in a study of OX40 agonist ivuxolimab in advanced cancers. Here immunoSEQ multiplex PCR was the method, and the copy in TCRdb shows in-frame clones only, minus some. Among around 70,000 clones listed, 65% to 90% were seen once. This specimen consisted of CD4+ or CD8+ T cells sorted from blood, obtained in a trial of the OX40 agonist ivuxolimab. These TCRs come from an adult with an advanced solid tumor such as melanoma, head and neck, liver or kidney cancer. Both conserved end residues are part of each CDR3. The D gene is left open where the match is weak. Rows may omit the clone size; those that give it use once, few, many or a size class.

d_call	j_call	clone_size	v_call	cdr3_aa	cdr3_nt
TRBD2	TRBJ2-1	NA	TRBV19	CASSMLLAGGPGEQFF	TGTGCCAGTAGTATGTTGCTAGCGGGAGGGCCGGGGGAGCAGTTCTTC
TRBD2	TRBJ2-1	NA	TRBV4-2	CASSQGGLAGEQFF	TGTGCCAGCAGCCAAGGGGGACTAGCAGGCGAGCAGTTCTTC
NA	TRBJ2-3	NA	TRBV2	CASSEARFGSATQYF	TGTGCCAGCAGTGAAGCGCGGTTCGGGTCTGCTACGCAGTATTTT
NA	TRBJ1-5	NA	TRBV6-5	CASSYSSGADQPQHF	TGTGCCAGCAGTTACTCGTCAGGGGCAGATCAGCCCCAGCATTTT
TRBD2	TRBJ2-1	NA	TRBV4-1	CASSQVLTSAFNEQFF	TGCGCCAGCAGCCAGGTCCTGACTAGCGCCTTCAATGAGCAGTTCTTC
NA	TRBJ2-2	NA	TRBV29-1	CSVGHTGELFF	TGCAGCGTTGGACACACCGGGGAGCTGTTTTTT
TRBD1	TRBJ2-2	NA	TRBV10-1	CASGDRVPGELFF	TGCGCCAGCGGAGACAGGGTCCCCGGGGAGCTGTTTTTT
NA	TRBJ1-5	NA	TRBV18	CASSPRGGREPQHF	TGTGCCAGCTCACCACGCGGGGGCAGGGAGCCCCAGCATTTT
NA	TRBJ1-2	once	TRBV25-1	CASSRKRGVESGYTF	TGTGCCAGCAGTAGGAAAAGGGGGGTAGAAAGCGGCTACACCTTC
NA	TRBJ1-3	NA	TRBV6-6	CASSYSIGNGNTIYF	TGTGCCAGCAGTTACTCGATCGGTAATGGAAACACCATATATTTT
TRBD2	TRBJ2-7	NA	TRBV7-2	CASSSTSGRQYEQYF	TGTGCCAGCAGCTCAACGAGCGGGAGGCAATACGAGCAGTACTTC
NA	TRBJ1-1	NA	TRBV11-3	CASSLRGNTEAFF	TGTGCCAGCAGCCTCCGGGGGAACACTGAAGCTTTCTTT
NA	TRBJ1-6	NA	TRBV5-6	CASRGQGSSPLHF	TGTGCCAGCAGGGGGCAGGGAAGTTCACCCCTCCACTTT
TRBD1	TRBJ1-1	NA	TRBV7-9	CASSQYRDRWNTEAFF	TGTGCCAGCAGCCAATACCGGGACAGGTGGAACACTGAAGCTTTCTTT